The next 29 T cell receptor beta chains were all read from a single sample in a study of cytomegalovirus exposure and HLA in healthy donors. 60 Vbeta and 13 Jbeta primers were used in PCR. The method was immunoSEQ multiplex PCR; TCRdb's version includes in-frame clones alone and lacks a portion of them. The sample consists of about 120,000 clones, 80% to 85% of them appearing once. The sample comprised PBMCs. These receptors originate from a man aged 25-45 years in good health and CMV-seronegative.

There are a few counts of this clone. The rearrangement joins TRBV6-5 to TRBJ1-5, with D unresolved. The V and J ends lost 2 bases and 0 bases respectively, with 11 bases between them. The CDR3 extends over 16 amino acids. Germline V gene data show CDR1 as MNHEY and CDR2 as SVGAGI. The CDR3 sequence: CASSYPGRYSNQPQHF. CDR3 DNA: TGTGCCAGCAGTTACCCTGGCAGGTATAGCAATCAGCCCCAGCATTTT.

The DNA for the CDR3 is TGTGCCAGCAGCCCTCCCACGGGGGGCACAGATACGCAGTATTTT. Translating gives CASSPPTGGTDTQYF. V gene TRBV5-5 combines with J gene TRBJ2-3, with D tentatively TRBD2 (6 bases). Germline V gene sequence: CDR1 SGHKS, CDR2 YYEKEE (reference sequence). The V gene lost 4 bases and the J gene lost 1 base, with 13 bases spanning the gap. There are 15 residues in the CDR3.

The chain links TRBV2 to TRBJ1-2, with TRBD1 matching over 7 bases. Germline lookup yields CDR1 SNHLY and CDR2 FYNNEI. CDR3 length: 15 residues. The V and J ends lost 8 bases and 3 bases, in that order; junction bases with no gene match: 12. CDR3 amino acids: CASVETRGVDYGYTF. The DNA for the CDR3 is TGTGCCAGCGTAGAAACCAGGGGGGTCGACTATGGCTACACCTTC.

The chain joins TRBV6-5 to TRBJ1-1; the match to TRBD1 covers 10 bases. The CDR3 loop spans 12 amino acids. Germline lookup yields CDR1 MNHEY and CDR2 SVGAGI. V shed 8 bases and J 5 bases; nucleotides not matched to a gene: 2. The CDR3 spells CASGTGETEAFF. CDR3 DNA: TGTGCCAGCGGGACAGGGGAAACTGAAGCTTTCTTT.

The V and J genes are TRBV28 and TRBJ1-2; 11 nucleotides align to TRBD1. This CDR3 comprises 15 residues. Germline V gene lookup returns CDR1 MDHEN and CDR2 SYDVKM. With V trimmed by 3 bases and J by 8 bases, 8 bases remained unmatched. Here the CDR3 reads CASSFRGQGAVGYTF. The CDR3 DNA reads as TGTGCCAGCAGTTTTCGTGGACAGGGGGCTGTAGGCTACACCTTC.

The chain recombines TRBV28 with TRBJ1-6, with D unclear. This CDR3 contains 16 residues. Per the germline V gene, CDR1 is MDHEN and CDR2 is SYDVKM. V lost 2 bases to trimming and J lost 5 bases, with 13 bases between them. CDR3 nucleotide sequence: TGTGCCAGCAGTTTAATTGGTACCCCTAATAATTCACCCCTCCACTTT. Protein sequence: CASSLIGTPNNSPLHF.

The chain carries TRBV6-1 and TRBJ1-1; tentatively, D is TRBD1 (5 bases). CDR1 is MNHNS, CDR2 SASEGT, per germline. The CDR3 runs to 14 residues. V shed 5 bases and J shed 7 bases, with 17 bases lying between them. The CDR3 region is CASSLGRGEDEAFF. The CDR3 DNA follows: TGTGCCAGCAGTTTAGGCCGAGGGGAGGATGAAGCTTTCTTT.

The rearrangement joins TRBV5-1 to TRBJ1-4, with D possibly TRBD1 on 6 matching bases. In germline, CDR1 is SGHRS, CDR2 YFSETQ. V was clipped by 1 base and J by 8 bases, with 18 bases between them. The CDR3 runs to 16 residues. The CDR3 nucleotides read TGCGCCAGCAGCTTGTTCCGGGGGGCGGACGAGGAAAAACTGTTTTTT. This sequence encodes CASSLFRGADEEKLFF.

J is TRBJ1-2 and V is TRBV19; D is unclear. CDR1 is LNHDA and CDR2 is SQIVND in the germline V gene (reference sequence). This CDR3 has 11 amino acids. V gave up 3 bases and J gave up 8 bases, with 7 bases separating them. For the CDR3, the DNA is TGTGCCAGTAGTATCGACTTAGGCTACACCTTC. The encoded protein is CASSIDLGYTF.

CDR3: CATTPSGGVRETQYF. As DNA, the CDR3 is TGTGCCACAACACCTAGCGGGGGGGTGCGGGAGACCCAGTACTTC. The V call is TRBV6-1, the J call TRBJ2-5, with 12 bases aligning to TRBD2. The CDR3 runs 15 residues. Germline V gene data show CDR1 as MNHNS and CDR2 as SASEGT. With 10 bases clipped from V and 5 bases from J, the junction kept 11 bases outside the gene matches.

V is TRBV6-1 and J is TRBJ1-6; D not resolved. V was pared by 6 bases and J by 9 bases, with 18 bases between. The germline V gene has CDR1 MNHNS and CDR2 SASEGT. The CDR3 covers 15 residues. The CDR3 region has the DNA TGTGCCAGCAGCGCCCGAGGGATTTCGGGTTCACCCCTCCACTTT. It codes for CASSARGISGSPLHF.

The J gene is TRBJ1-5, the V gene TRBV6-5, with 7 bases aligning to TRBD1. Unmatched junction bases numbered 7, after V lost 8 bases and J lost 6 bases. The CDR3 has 13 residues. Per the germline V gene, CDR1 is MNHEY and CDR2 is SVGAGI. The CDR3 nucleotides read TGTGCCAGCGCGAAGGGGGCTGGTCAGCCCCAGCATTTT. Translating gives CASAKGAGQPQHF.

This clone was counted once. This chain links TRBV7-2 with TRBJ1-2; a possible D gene is TRBD1 (5 bases). The germline V gene has CDR1 SGHTA and CDR2 FQGNSA. The V end was cut by 6 bases, the J end by 0 bases, with 11 bases between. The CDR3 consists of 14 residues. CDR3 loop: CASRLTGANYGYTF. In nucleotides, the CDR3 is TGTGCCAGCAGACTTACAGGCGCTAACTATGGCTACACCTTC.

In its sample, this clone was seen a few times. A read error may produce the germline difference seen at one junction end. The V and J genes are TRBV28 and TRBJ2-6; 9 bases align to TRBD1. The germline CDR1 and CDR2 sequences are MDHEN and SYDVKM. This CDR3 region has 17 residues. CDR3 loop: CASSLGTGYTGANGLTF. In DNA, the CDR3 is TGTGCCAGCAGTTTGGGGACAGGGTATACTGGGGCCAACGGCCTGACTTTC. Variable domain in full (rest from reference TRBV28 and TRBJ2-6): DVKVTQSSRYLVKRTGEKVFLECVQDMDHENMFWYRQDPGLGLRLIYFSYDVKMKEKGDIPEGYSVSREKKERFSLILESASTNQTSMYLCASSLGTGYTGANGLTFGAGSRLTVL.

The chain has TRBV18 and TRBJ1-3, with TRBD1 matching over 7 bases. Looked up from germline, CDR1 is KGHSH and CDR2 is LQKENI. The CDR3 runs to 18 residues. V dropped 3 bases and J dropped 0; count of bases not matched to a gene: 11. CDR3 in amino acids: CASSPDSPGQHSGNTIYF. CDR3 in DNA: TGTGCCAGCTCACCGGATTCCCCGGGACAGCACTCTGGAAACACCATATATTTT.

This clone was found a few times. This sequence joins TRBV27 and TRBJ2-2, with 9 bases that match TRBD1. CDR3 length: 15 amino acids. After removal of 5 bases from V and 5 bases from J, the junction contained 6 bases not matched to a gene. Germline V lookup: CDR1 MNHEY, CDR2 SMNVEV (reference sequence). CDR3 loop: CASSPGTGWTGELFF. The DNA for the CDR3 is TGTGCCAGCAGTCCCGGGACAGGGTGGACCGGGGAGCTGTTTTTT.

The gene calls are TRBV25-1 and TRBJ2-7, with D perhaps TRBD2 (6 bases). Germline assignment: CDR1 MGHDK and CDR2 SYGVNS. This CDR3 spans 13 amino acids. Trimming took 2 bases from V and 7 from J, leaving 12 bases between them. CDR3 bases: TGTGCCAGCAGTGAAACCCTAGCGTGGGAGCAGTACTTC. Translating it yields CASSETLAWEQYF.

The chain is built from TRBV18 and TRBJ2-1; 7 nucleotides line up with TRBD1. The CDR3 consists of 17 residues. Germline-derived CDR1 and CDR2 are KGHSH and LQKENI. J gave up 2 bases and V 0 bases, and 7 bases lay outside the gene matches. This CDR3 is CASSPPGATGPYNEQFF. CDR3 in DNA: TGTGCCAGCTCACCACCGGGGGCGACAGGGCCCTACAATGAGCAGTTCTTC.

This chain joins TRBV27 and TRBJ2-7, with 9 bases lining up with TRBD1. This CDR3 has 16 residues. The V and J ends lost 2 bases and 4 bases, in that order; junction bases with no gene match: 9. Germline V gene data show CDR1 as MNHEY and CDR2 as SMNVEV (reference sequence). The CDR3 region has the DNA TGTGCCAGCAGTTTAAGACAGGGGGTAGTATGGTACGAGCAGTACTTC. Protein sequence: CASSLRQGVVWYEQYF.

This chain links TRBV19 with TRBJ1-5, with TRBD1 identical over 10 bases. Germline V gives CDR1 LNHDA, CDR2 SQIVND (reference sequence). V was pared by 4 bases and J by 6 bases, with 6 bases of the junction left unmatched. This CDR3 contains 15 residues. In DNA form, the CDR3 reads TGTGCCAGTAGTACTACGACAGGGGGCGGTCAGCCCCAGCATTTT. Protein product: CASSTTTGGGQPQHF.

The J gene is TRBJ1-6, the V gene TRBV6-5; D gene unclear. Trimming cost V 6 bases and J 9 bases, with 9 bases left between them. The CDR3 has 12 residues. CDR1 is MNHEY and CDR2 is SVGAGI in the germline V gene. CDR3 sequence (DNA): TGTGCCAGCAGCCCCGGAGGTTCACCCCTCCACTTT. It is translated as CASSPGGSPLHF.

The chain recombines TRBV27 with TRBJ2-1, with 9 bases lining up with TRBD2. Germline V gives CDR1 MNHEY, CDR2 SMNVEV (reference sequence). V was clipped by 0 bases and J by 6 bases; unmatched bases: 9. The CDR3 covers 17 residues. The CDR3 sequence: CASSLSSLAGGGNEQFF. The CDR3 DNA reads TGTGCCAGCAGTTTATCGAGTTTGGCGGGGGGGGGCAATGAGCAGTTCTTC.

This sequence joins TRBV6-5 and TRBJ1-6; 7 nucleotides match TRBD1. This CDR3 has 14 residues. The germline V gene has CDR1 MNHEY and CDR2 SVGAGI. V was clipped by 8 bases and J by 6 bases; unmatched bases: 7. CDR3 residues: CASGGTAVNSPLHF. CDR3 DNA sequence: TGTGCCAGCGGAGGGACAGCAGTTAATTCACCCCTCCACTTT.

This chain links TRBV7-9 with TRBJ2-5, with TRBD2 matching 10 bases. The end of the DNA is better explained by TRBJ2-7, so the J call may be wrong. CDR3 length: 14 amino acids. The germline V gene encodes CDR1 SEHNR and CDR2 FQNEAQ (reference sequence). The CDR3 bases are TGTGCCAGCAGCTCCTCTAGCGGGGGTTACGAGCAGTACTTC. Amino acids: CASSSSSGGYEQYF.

Concerning this clone: At one of its ends the junction is not consistent with the germline gene, which may arise from a read error. The J gene is TRBJ1-1, the V gene TRBV7-9; tentatively, D is TRBD1 (5 bases). Germline values: CDR1 SEHNR, CDR2 FQNEAQ (reference sequence). The CDR3 is 12 residues long. The CDR3 is CASSLGGDGRVF. The CDR3 nucleotides read TGTGCCAGCAGCTTAGGGGGGGACGGTCGTGTCTTT.

This chain joins TRBV2 and TRBJ2-7, with 7 bases identical to TRBD1. Germline trimming cut 11 bases from V and 2 bases from J; bases unmatched to any gene: 6. The CDR3 covers 12 residues. The germline gives CDR1 SNHLY, CDR2 FYNNEI. CDR3 in DNA: TGTGCCTCCCGGGACAGAGCCTACGAGCAGTACTTC. Residues: CASRDRAYEQYF.

The chain couples TRBV7-9 to TRBJ1-2, with 7 bases fitting TRBD1. Germline CDR1 SEHNR, CDR2 FQNEAQ (reference sequence). Unmatched junction bases numbered 8, after V lost 5 bases and J lost 8 bases. This CDR3 comprises 13 residues. CDR3 nucleotide sequence: TGTGCCAGCAGCCCTAGAGGGACAGAAGGCTACACCTTC. It specifies CASSPRGTEGYTF.

The rearrangement joins TRBV9 to TRBJ2-7; 7 bases match TRBD1. The junction had 9 bases not matched to a gene; V was cut back by 3 bases and J by 3 bases. Germline-derived CDR1 and CDR2 are SGDLS and YYNGEE. The CDR3 is made up of 15 amino acids. The CDR3, as DNA: TGTGCCAGCAGCGAGAGGGTCAGGGGGTGCTACGAGCAGTACTTC. Translating it yields CASSERVRGCYEQYF. Filled out from reference TRBV9 and TRBJ2-7, the complete variable domain reads DSGVTQTPKHLITATGQRVTLRCSPRSGDLSVYWYQQSLDQGLQFLIQYYNGEERAKGNILERFSAQQFPDLHSELNLSSLELGDSALYFCASSERVRGCYEQYFGPGTRLTVT.

J is TRBJ1-5 and V is TRBV6-5; D is perhaps TRBD1 (6 bases). The CDR3 covers 14 residues. The V and J ends lost 5 bases and 5 bases respectively, with 13 bases between them. Looked up from germline, CDR1 is MNHEY and CDR2 is SVGAGI. The DNA for the CDR3 is TGTGCCAGCAGTCCTCGGACAGCTGATCAGCCCCAGCATTTT. Its translation: CASSPRTADQPQHF.